This T cell receptor beta chain comes out of a study of radiation and T cells in renal cell carcinoma. Study results and limitations: Top tumor clonotypes rose in blood 2 weeks post-radiation, then contracted.

Libraries were prepared by immunoSEQ multiplex PCR; TCRdb keeps only in-frame clonotypes and omits some of them. Among around 160,000 clones, less than 90% were seen once, and the ten largest hold 4.1%. Regarding time point: baseline pretreatment blood. Treatment: 15 Gy SBRT to primary tumor, nephrectomy 4 weeks later. This CDR3 spans 14 amino acids. The germline CDR1 and CDR2 sequences are MNHNS and SASEGT. V was pared by 4 bases and J by 8 bases, with 10 bases of the junction left unmatched. Notes on this clone: The antigen is undetermined.

The chain links TRBV6-1 to TRBJ1-2; TRBD1 matches at 7 bases. This sample comprised blood, obtained from a patient whose treatment included radiotherapy and nephrectomy. The TCR sequence derives from a woman aged 65 to 85 with renal cell carcinoma. The CDR3 loop reads CASSATGSQMGYTF. CDR3 sequence (DNA): TGTGCCAGCAGTGCGACAGGGTCTCAAATGGGCTACACCTTC.